The 20 T cell receptor beta chains presented below share a single source sample, sequenced in a study of human T cells and chemical hapten exposure. TCRdb re-analysed the RACE reads in MiXCR, keeping a single row per CDR3 protein. Counted here are 95,000 to 150,000 distinct CDR3 sequences, about an eighth occurring once; the ten biggest clones make up about 0.9%. The time point was: patch test 1, 2 weeks after DPC sensitization. As to treatment: therapeutic diphenylcyclopropenone sensitization with weekly scalp DPC. This specimen was whole blood, taken in connection with sensitization to the hapten diphenylcyclopropenone (DPC). The receptors were sampled from a man aged 18 to 29 with alopecia areata. Some clones in this sample may be carry-over from other donors' samples.

Many counts were recorded for this clonotype. This rearrangement joins TRBV7-6 to TRBJ1-3; no clear D. The CDR3 totals 14 residues. In germline, CDR1 is SGHVS, CDR2 FNYEAQ. Trimming took off 2 bases at V and 2 bases at J, with 7 bases between the two ends. CDR3 sequence reads: CASSLTGAGNTIYF. CDR3 nucleotide sequence: TGTGCCAGCAGCTTAACCGGGGCTGGAAACACCATATATTTT.

The rearrangement joins TRBV4-1 to TRBJ1-2, with D uncertain. Per germline, CDR1 MGHRA and CDR2 YSYEKL. The V end lost 1 base, the J end lost 5 bases, and 8 bases lay between the germline ends. The CDR3 is 13 residues long. CDR3 sequence: CASSQGNPYGYTF. CDR3 nucleotide sequence: TGCGCCAGCAGCCAAGGGAATCCATATGGCTACACCTTC.

This clonotype appeared a few times. The CDR3 protein is CASSFRGEDTEAFF. CDR3 bases: TGTGCCAGCAGCTTCCGGGGCGAGGACACTGAAGCTTTCTTT. The V gene is TRBV11-2, the J gene TRBJ1-1; D might be TRBD1 (5 bases). Between the trimmed V and J ends, which lost 3 bases and 3 bases, there was a span of 11 bases. From germline, CDR1 is SGHAT and CDR2 FQNNGV. This CDR3 region has 14 residues.

This clonotype came up a few times. The chain has TRBV28 and TRBJ2-2; D is possibly TRBD1 or TRBD2 (6 bases each). With 8 bases removed from V and 0 bases from J, the gap between germline ends came to 7 bases. The length of the CDR3 is 13 residues. Germline V gives CDR1 MDHEN, CDR2 SYDVKM. CDR3 nucleotides: TGTGCCAGCGGGGGGCCGAACACCGGGGAGCTGTTTTTT. It specifies CASGGPNTGELFF.

This clonotype occurred many times. The chain joins TRBV2 to TRBJ2-4; 7 positions match TRBD1. J was trimmed by 0 bases and V by 6 bases; bases with no gene match: 5. Germline CDR1 reads SNHLY; CDR2 reads FYNNEI. The CDR3 is 15 residues long. This CDR3 reads CASSRDSLAKNIQYF. The CDR3 DNA reads as TGTGCCAGCAGCCGGGACAGTTTAGCCAAAAACATTCAGTACTTC.

The J gene is TRBJ2-2, the V gene TRBV9; 8 bases agree with TRBD1. The germline V gene encodes CDR1 SGDLS and CDR2 YYNGEE. V was pared by 3 bases and J by 3 bases, with 4 bases of the junction left unmatched. This CDR3 is 15 amino acids long. The CDR3 loop reads CASSAQQGDTGELFF. Here the CDR3 DNA reads TGTGCCAGCAGCGCCCAACAGGGGGACACCGGGGAGCTGTTTTTT.

Only a few counts were recorded for this clonotype. The chain couples TRBV11-1 to TRBJ2-1, with D tentatively TRBD1 (5 bases). V was clipped by 6 bases and J by 6 bases, with 15 bases between them. Germline-derived CDR1 and CDR2 are SGHAT and FQDESV (reference sequence). This CDR3 is built from 14 residues. The CDR3 DNA sequence: TGTGCCAGCAGTTTAAGTACAGGAAGCAATGAGCAGTTCTTC. It encodes CASSLSTGSNEQFF.

This clonotype was counted a few times. The genes are TRBV20-1 and TRBJ1-5; tentatively, D is TRBD1 (5 bases). From germline, CDR1 is DFQATT and CDR2 SNEGSKA (reference sequence). The CDR3 has 16 amino acids. V shed 3 bases and J shed 0 bases, with 15 bases lying between them. CDR3: CSARDKGIYSNQPQHF. CDR3 in DNA: TGCAGTGCTAGGGACAAGGGAATTTATAGCAATCAGCCCCAGCATTTT.

In its sample, this clonotype was seen once. CDR3 DNA: TGCAGTGCTAGAGTGGGGACAGGGGGGAATCAGCCCCAGCATTTT. It codes for CSARVGTGGNQPQHF. The chain links TRBV20-1 to TRBJ1-5; the match to TRBD1 covers 11 bases. V lost 1 base, J lost 4 bases, and 3 bases stayed unmatched. The CDR3 has 15 residues. The germline V gene has CDR1 DFQATT and CDR2 SNEGSKA (reference sequence).

J is TRBJ1-6 and V is TRBV15; no clear D gene. CDR3 length: 13 residues. Germline CDR1 and CDR2: LNHNV and YYDKDF (reference sequence). Between the trimmed V and J ends, which lost 1 base and 9 bases, there was a span of 7 bases. The CDR3 DNA is TGTGCCACCAGCAGAGCTCGGAGTTCACCCCTCCACTTT. Translating it yields CATSRARSSPLHF.

This clonotype showed up just a few times. The V and J genes are TRBV4-2 and TRBJ1-4, with D tentatively TRBD1 (6 bases). V dropped 1 base and J dropped 2 bases, with 17 bases sitting between them. This CDR3 is 18 amino acids long. Germline loops: CDR1 LGHNA, CDR2 YNFKEQ. CDR3 in DNA: TGTGCCAGCAGCCAAGTTAATACAGGGCCATCGACTAATGAAAAACTGTTTTTT. The encoded protein is CASSQVNTGPSTNEKLFF.

The CDR3 DNA sequence: TGCGCCAGCAGCCAAGTTGCGGGACCTCTTTACGAGCAGTACTTC. Translating it yields CASSQVAGPLYEQYF. The rearrangement links TRBV4-3 to TRBJ2-7; perhaps TRBD2 as D (6 bases). This CDR3 is 15 amino acids long. V was shortened by 1 base and J by 4 bases, with 14 bases between the two germline ends. The germline CDR1 and CDR2 sequences are LGHNA and YSLEER.

This clonotype was recorded a few times. The chain links TRBV20-1 to TRBJ1-6; D is uncertain. The germline gives CDR1 DFQATT, CDR2 SNEGSKA (reference sequence). This CDR3 comprises 12 residues. The ends were cut back, 3 bases at V and 7 bases at J, with 7 bases in the middle. The CDR3 here is CSARDVNSPLHF. Here the CDR3 DNA reads TGCAGTGCTAGGGACGTAAATTCACCCCTCCACTTT.

This clonotype was seen a few times. V usage is TRBV5-1 and J usage is TRBJ2-3; 8 bases match TRBD1. V lost 2 bases, J lost 10 bases, and 15 bases stayed unmatched. Germline-derived CDR1 and CDR2 are SGHRS and YFSETQ. The CDR3 contains 16 residues. The CDR3 nucleotides read TGCGCCAGCAGCTTAGCCACGGGACAGGTGACTCTTGCGCAGTATTTT. Its protein product is CASSLATGQVTLAQYF.

This sequence joins TRBV6-2 or TRBV6-3 and TRBJ2-1; tentative D call: TRBD2 (6 bases). Trimming left V 2 bases short and J 3 bases short, with 8 bases between. The CDR3 extends over 14 amino acids. The V gene's germline CDR1 is MNHEY and CDR2 SVGEGT. CDR3 in amino acids: CASSYGTLYNEQFF. The CDR3 DNA follows: TGTGCCAGCAGTTACGGGACTCTCTACAATGAGCAGTTCTTC.

The chain employs TRBV6-1 and TRBJ2-7; 9 nucleotides line up with TRBD1. From germline, CDR1 is MNHNS and CDR2 SASEGT. This CDR3 is built from 13 residues. J gave up 11 bases and V 1 base, and 6 bases lay outside the gene matches. The CDR3 protein is CASSEVTGGKEYV. The CDR3 bases are TGTGCCAGCAGTGAAGTGACAGGGGGGAAGGAGTACGTC.

This clonotype was found a few times. This rearrangement joins TRBV29-1 to TRBJ1-1; 9 nucleotides align to TRBD1. Germline V lookup: CDR1 SQVTM, CDR2 ANQGSEA. The CDR3 spans 17 residues. With 0 bases clipped from V and 4 bases from J, the junction kept 12 bases outside the gene matches. CDR3 nucleotide sequence: TGCAGCGTTGAAGATCCGGACAGGGGAGGGAGTATCACTGAAGCTTTCTTT. It encodes CSVEDPDRGGSITEAFF.

This rearrangement joins TRBV4-3 to TRBJ2-7; TRBD2 matches at 9 bases. Trimming at V came to 3 bases and at J to 1 base, leaving 7 bases not matched to a gene. CDR3 length equals 16 residues. Germline loops: CDR1 LGHNA, CDR2 YSLEER. The CDR3 DNA reads as TGCGCCAGCAGCCAGGCGAAGCGGGGGGAATCCTACGAGCAGTACGTC. Translating it yields CASSQAKRGESYEQYV.

The sample holds a few counts of this clonotype. The chain carries TRBV14 and TRBJ1-4, with 7 bases that match TRBD1. The V and J ends lost 6 bases and 0 bases, in that order; junction bases with no gene match: 7. In germline, CDR1 is SGHDN, CDR2 FVKESK. This CDR3 region has 16 residues. The DNA of the CDR3 is TGTGCCAGCAGTCAATGGGACAGATCAACTAATGAAAAACTGTTTTTT. As protein: CASSQWDRSTNEKLFF.

This clonotype has a handful of counts. The chain recombines TRBV7-3 with TRBJ2-6, with D hard to call. CDR1 is SGHTA, CDR2 FQGTGA, per germline. V lost 5 bases, J lost 0 bases, and 8 bases lay in between. This CDR3 contains 15 residues. CDR3 region: CASSHRISGANVLTF. The DNA for the CDR3 is TGTGCCAGCAGCCATAGAATCTCTGGGGCCAACGTCCTGACTTTC.